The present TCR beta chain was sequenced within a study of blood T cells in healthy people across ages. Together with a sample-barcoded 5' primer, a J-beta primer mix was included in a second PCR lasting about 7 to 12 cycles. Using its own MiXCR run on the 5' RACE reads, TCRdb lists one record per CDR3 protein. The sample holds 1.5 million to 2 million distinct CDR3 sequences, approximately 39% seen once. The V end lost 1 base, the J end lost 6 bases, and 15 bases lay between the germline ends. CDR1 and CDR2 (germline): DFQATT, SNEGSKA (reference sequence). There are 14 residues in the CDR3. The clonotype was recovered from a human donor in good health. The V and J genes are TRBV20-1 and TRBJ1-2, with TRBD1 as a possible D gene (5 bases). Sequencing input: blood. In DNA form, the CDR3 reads TGCAGTGCTAGAGTGGGGCAGGGTAGGAATGGCTACACCTTC. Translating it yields CSARVGQGRNGYTF.